The TCR beta chain described here comes from a study of blood T cell repertoires in COVID-19. Study-wide background: Whether acute or convalescent, the COVID-19 samples came from the United States, Italy and Spain. T cells, B-cell-depleted T cells, or PBMCs provided the cDNA or gDNA that served as material.

The CDR3 has 14 amino acids. The V and J ends lost 6 bases and 6 bases respectively, with 15 bases between them. Germline assignment: CDR1 LNHDA and CDR2 SQIVND (reference sequence). The authors' processing: Amplification of reference gene primers provided the estimated nucleated cell counts. Sequenced by immunoSEQ multiplex PCR; TCRdb stores in-frame clones only, minus some. V, J and clone size are taken as reported in that table, and D and trimming were inferred from the DNA itself. The data show roughly 200,000 clones, under 80% seen once. This sequence was found in a man over 45 who had recovered from COVID-19. V gene TRBV19 combines with J gene TRBJ2-1; weak D call: TRBD1 (6 bases). The sequencing sample was made of peripheral blood. The CDR3 DNA reads as TGTGCCAGTAGCATGGCAGGGGTGGTCAATGAGCAGTTCTTC. Translation: CASSMAGVVNEQFF.